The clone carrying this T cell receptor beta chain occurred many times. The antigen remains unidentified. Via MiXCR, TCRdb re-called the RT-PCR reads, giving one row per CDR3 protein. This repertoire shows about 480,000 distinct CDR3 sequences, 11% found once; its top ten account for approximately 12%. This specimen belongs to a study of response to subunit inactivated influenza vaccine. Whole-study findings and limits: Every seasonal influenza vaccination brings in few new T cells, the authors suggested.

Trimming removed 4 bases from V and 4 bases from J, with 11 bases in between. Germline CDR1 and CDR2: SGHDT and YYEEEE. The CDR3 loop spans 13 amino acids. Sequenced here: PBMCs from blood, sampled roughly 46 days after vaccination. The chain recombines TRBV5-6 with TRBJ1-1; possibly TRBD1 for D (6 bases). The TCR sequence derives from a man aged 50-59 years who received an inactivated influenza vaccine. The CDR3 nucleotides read TGTGCCAGCAGCCCAAGGGGGGTCACTGAAGCTTTCTTT. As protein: CASSPRGVTEAFF. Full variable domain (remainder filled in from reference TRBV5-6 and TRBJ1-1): DAGVTQSPTHLIKTRGQQVTLRCSPKSGHDTVSWYQQALGQGPQFIFQYYEEEERQRGNFPDRFSGHQFPNYSSELNVNALLLGDSALYLCASSPRGVTEAFFGQGTRLTVV.